The 24 T cell receptor beta chains listed next were all sequenced from one sample in a study of T cells after yellow fever vaccination. TCRdb reprocessed the 5' RACE reads via MiXCR and lists one record per CDR3 protein. The sample lists more than 250,000 distinct CDR3 sequences, approximately 7% occurring once. This sample comprised PBMCs, obtained about 49 days after the first yellow fever vaccination. The receptor source for this set is a man aged 18 to 35 who received the YFV17D yellow fever vaccine.

Many counts were recorded for this clonotype. This chain uses TRBV20-1 with TRBJ2-1; D perhaps matches TRBD2 (6 bases). This CDR3 is 15 amino acids long. Trimming left V 0 bases short and J 2 bases short, with 11 bases between. Germline loops: CDR1 DFQATT, CDR2 SNEGSKA (reference sequence). CDR3 coding DNA: TGCAGTGCTAGAGATCGGCGGGGAGCCTACAATGAGCAGTTCTTC. The encoded protein is CSARDRRGAYNEQFF.

The sample holds many counts of this clonotype. The J gene is TRBJ2-2, the V gene TRBV7-7; 8 bases map to TRBD1. Looked up from germline, CDR1 is SSHAT and CDR2 is FNYEAQ (reference sequence). Unmatched junction bases numbered 3, after V lost 3 bases and J lost 3 bases. This CDR3 is built from 15 residues. The CDR3 protein is CASSFGTGDTGELFF. In DNA form, the CDR3 reads TGTGCCAGCAGCTTCGGGACAGGAGACACCGGGGAGCTGTTTTTT.

This clonotype has at least ten counts. The chain carries TRBV12-3 or TRBV12-4 and TRBJ1-1, with TRBD1 matching 8 bases. V gave up 6 bases and J gave up 3 bases; unmatched junction bases: 9. The CDR3 runs 15 residues. The DNA for the CDR3 is TGTGCCAGCAGCCTTCGGGACAGGAGGGACACTGAAGCTTTCTTT. Residues: CASSLRDRRDTEAFF.

The chain combines TRBV7-3 with TRBJ2-3; D possibly matches TRBD1 or TRBD2 (5 bases each). Between the trimmed V and J ends, which lost 2 bases and 2 bases, there was a span of 14 bases. This CDR3 contains 16 residues. From germline, CDR1 is SGHTA and CDR2 FQGTGA. The CDR3: CASSLVGTGFTDTQYF. The CDR3 coding sequence is TGTGCCAGCAGCTTAGTCGGGACCGGTTTCACAGATACGCAGTATTTT.

The CDR3 DNA reads TGTGCCAGCAGCTTATTCTCAGGGTATGGGGAGACCCAGTACTTC. As protein: CASSLFSGYGETQYF. This chain connects TRBV7-2 to TRBJ2-5, with D perhaps matching TRBD1 (5 bases). Per germline, CDR1 SGHTA and CDR2 FQGNSA. This CDR3 has 15 residues. Trimming took off 2 bases at V and 5 bases at J, with 15 bases between the two ends.

In this sample, this clonotype turned up many times. The V call is TRBV5-1, the J call TRBJ1-1, with D uncertain. The CDR3 covers 14 residues. Trimming removed 4 bases at V and 5 bases at J, with 15 bases between. Per the germline V gene, CDR1 is SGHRS and CDR2 is YFSETQ. Here the CDR3 reads CASSALPTGTEAFF. The DNA of the CDR3 is TGCGCCAGCAGCGCCCTTCCGACTGGGACTGAAGCTTTCTTT.

There are a few counts of this clonotype. CDR3 amino acids: CASSKGLMNTEAFF. The CDR3 bases are TGTGCCAGCAGCAAGGGACTGATGAACACTGAAGCTTTCTTT. This chain uses TRBV9 with TRBJ1-1; weak D call: TRBD1 (5 bases). The germline V gene has CDR1 SGDLS and CDR2 YYNGEE. This CDR3 contains 14 residues. The V end was cut by 4 bases, the J end by 0 bases, with 10 bases between.

The CDR3 DNA reads TGTGCCAGCAGCGTAGGATTCCAACAGCCCCAGCATTTT. Translated: CASSVGFQQPQHF. This chain links TRBV9 with TRBJ1-5; D remains unclear. The V end lost 0 bases, the J end lost 7 bases, and 8 bases lay between the germline ends. This CDR3 region has 13 residues. Germline CDR1 and CDR2: SGDLS and YYNGEE.

This sequence joins TRBV4-1 and TRBJ2-5; D is unresolved. Germline V CDR1 and CDR2: MGHRA, YSYEKL. The CDR3 is 14 amino acids. The V end lost 0 bases, the J end lost 5 bases, and 10 bases lay between the germline ends. CDR3 bases: TGCGCCAGCAGCCAAGAAGGCCGATCGGAGACCCAGTACTTC. As protein: CASSQEGRSETQYF.

The genes are TRBV7-2 and TRBJ2-3, with D uncertain. Between the trimmed V and J ends, which lost 8 bases and 1 base, there was a span of 13 bases. This CDR3 is 14 amino acids long. Germline V CDR1 and CDR2: SGHTA, FQGNSA. The CDR3: CASRPAFGTDTQYF. The CDR3 nucleotides read TGTGCCAGCCGCCCGGCATTCGGCACAGATACGCAGTATTTT. The full variable domain, with the rest looked up from reference TRBV7-2 and TRBJ2-3, is GAGVSQSPSNKVTEKGKDVELRCDPISGHTALYWYRQSLGQGLEFLIYFQGNSAPDKSGLPSDRFSAERTGGSVSTLTIQRTQQEDSAVYLCASRPAFGTDTQYFGPGTRLTVL.

The genes are TRBV3-1 and TRBJ1-5, with a possible D match to TRBD1 (6 bases). CDR3 length equals 13 residues. V lost 3 bases and J lost 8, with 11 bases in between. Germline-derived CDR1 and CDR2 are LGHDT and YNNKEL (reference sequence). CDR3 region: CASSHQQGEPQHF. The CDR3 DNA follows: TGTGCCAGCAGCCATCAACAGGGCGAGCCCCAGCATTTT. The full variable domain, in which reference TRBV3-1 and TRBJ1-5 provide the parts outside the CDR3, is DTAVSQTPKYLVTQMGNDKSIKCEQNLGHDTMYWYKQDSKKFLKIMFSYNNKELIINETVPNRFSPKSPDKAHLNLHINSLELGDSAVYFCASSHQQGEPQHFGDGTRLSIL.

This clonotype has more than one count but fewer than ten. This chain connects TRBV11-2 to TRBJ2-7; 7 nucleotides line up with TRBD2. Per the germline V gene, CDR1 is SGHAT and CDR2 is FQNNGV. The V gene end was trimmed by 5 bases and the J gene end by 2 bases; junction bases not matched to a gene: 6. The CDR3 has 14 residues. The CDR3 reads CASSRIGTTYEQYF. CDR3 bases: TGTGCCAGCAGCCGCATCGGGACTACCTACGAGCAGTACTTC.

This clonotype was seen a handful of times. This chain links TRBV25-1 with TRBJ1-1; a weak D match, TRBD1 (6 bases). Germline V gene lookup returns CDR1 MGHDK and CDR2 SYGVNS. The CDR3 totals 13 residues. The ends were cut back, 5 bases at V and 7 bases at J, with 14 bases in the middle. CDR3 in amino acids: CASSSPTGHEAFF. The CDR3 DNA reads TGTGCCAGCAGTTCCCCGACAGGACATGAAGCTTTCTTT.

To note about this clonotype: The junction departs from the called germline gene at one end, perhaps through a read error. The CDR3 region is CASRLGQYNEQFF. The CDR3 DNA reads as TGTGCCAGCAGGTTGGGACAGTACAATGAGCAGTTCTTC. The chain joins TRBV5-4 to TRBJ2-1; 7 bases line up with TRBD1. The CDR3 runs to 13 residues. Germline loops: CDR1 SGHNT, CDR2 YYREEE (reference sequence).

This clonotype was observed many times. J is TRBJ1-2 and V is TRBV12-3 or TRBV12-4; tentatively, D is TRBD1 (6 bases). The CDR3 covers 13 residues. V lost 9 bases, J lost 2 bases, and 13 bases lay in between. The CDR3 reads CASHPRGNYGYTF. The CDR3 DNA follows: TGTGCCAGTCACCCGAGGGGGAACTATGGCTACACCTTC.

This clonotype was recorded many times. J is TRBJ1-6 and V is TRBV29-1; 9 nucleotides match TRBD1. The germline V gene encodes CDR1 SQVTM and CDR2 ANQGSEA. The junction had 5 bases not matched to a gene; V was cut back by 6 bases and J by 8 bases. The CDR3 covers 13 residues. The CDR3 reads CSVGRDRDSPLHF. As DNA, the CDR3 is TGCAGCGTGGGCCGGGACAGGGATTCACCCCTCCACTTT.

The chain recombines TRBV3-1 with TRBJ2-1; TRBD2 matches 12 bases. Looked up from germline, CDR1 is LGHDT and CDR2 is YNNKEL (reference sequence). The CDR3 is made up of 18 amino acids. Trimming at V came to 0 bases and at J to 4 bases, leaving 7 bases not matched to a gene. The CDR3 here is CASSQEGTSGGTYNEQFF. DNA of the CDR3: TGTGCCAGCAGCCAAGAAGGAACTAGCGGGGGGACTTACAATGAGCAGTTCTTC.

In this sample, this clonotype turned up a few times. The gene calls are TRBV7-9 and TRBJ1-5; D is uncertain. The germline V gene encodes CDR1 SEHNR and CDR2 FQNEAQ (reference sequence). With 1 base removed from V and 12 bases from J, the gap between germline ends came to 22 bases. The CDR3 extends over 16 amino acids. CDR3 residues: CASSLGEGFLGQSQHF. The CDR3, as DNA: TGTGCCAGCAGCTTAGGGGAGGGTTTTCTAGGCCAGAGCCAGCATTTT.

In its sample, this clonotype was seen a few times. V usage is TRBV7-9 and J usage is TRBJ1-1; no definite D call. The V gene lost 7 bases and the J gene lost 7 bases, with 16 bases spanning the gap. The CDR3 has 13 residues. CDR1 and CDR2 from the germline V gene are SEHNR and FQNEAQ (reference sequence). The chain's CDR3 is CASTTAGSYEAFF. CDR3 bases: TGTGCCAGCACCACAGCGGGCTCTTATGAAGCTTTCTTT.

This rearrangement joins TRBV5-1 to TRBJ1-2; D is ambiguous. The CDR3 consists of 16 residues. Trimming removed 4 bases from V and 7 bases from J, with 23 bases in between. Germline values: CDR1 SGHRS, CDR2 YFSETQ. CDR3 residues: CASSLDVSPRAAGYTF. The CDR3 DNA reads as TGCGCCAGCAGCCTGGACGTGAGCCCTCGGGCGGCTGGCTACACCTTC.

This clonotype occurred many times. The junction shows a germline mismatch at one end, possibly a read error. V and J are TRBV7-8 and TRBJ2-3, with 8 bases aligning to TRBD2. Germline V gives CDR1 SGHVS, CDR2 FQNEAQ. The CDR3 is 15 residues long. In nucleotides, the CDR3 is TGTGCCAGCACCTTACCAAGCGGGGGAACAGATACGCAGTATTTT. This encodes CASTLPSGGTDTQYF. The full variable domain, rest sourced from reference TRBV7-8 and TRBJ2-3, is GAGVSQSPRYKVAKRGQDVALRCDPISGHVSLFWYQQALGQGPEFLTYFQNEAQLDKSGLPSDRFFAERPEGSVSTLKIQRTQQEDSAVYLCASTLPSGGTDTQYFGPGTRLTVL.

The rearrangement joins TRBV20-1 to TRBJ2-7; D possibly uses TRBD1 or TRBD2 (5 bases each). This CDR3 region has 13 residues. The germline gives CDR1 DFQATT, CDR2 SNEGSKA (reference sequence). V dropped 3 bases and J dropped 0 bases, with 9 bases sitting between them. CDR3 amino acids: CSARGVASYEQYF. Written as DNA, the CDR3 is TGCAGTGCTAGGGGGGTGGCCTCCTACGAGCAGTACTTC.

This clonotype was picked up a small number of times. This chain's CDR3 is CASSLRIDGVGELFF. The CDR3 DNA reads as TGTGCCAGCAGCTTGCGTATCGACGGGGTCGGGGAGCTGTTTTTT. The chain recombines TRBV11-1 with TRBJ2-2, with D perhaps matching TRBD2 (5 bases). Trimming left V 3 bases short and J 7 bases short, with 15 bases between. Germline CDR1 reads SGHAT; CDR2 reads FQDESV (reference sequence). This CDR3 region has 15 residues.

This sequence joins TRBV7-2 and TRBJ2-3, with D maybe TRBD2 (5 bases). Trimming shortened V by 0 bases and J by 2 bases, and 9 bases separated the two germline ends. Germline CDR1 and CDR2: SGHTA and FQGNSA. CDR3 length: 15 residues. The chain's CDR3 is CASSLAGRFTDTQYF. The DNA for the CDR3 is TGTGCCAGCAGCTTAGCTGGGAGATTCACAGATACGCAGTATTTT.